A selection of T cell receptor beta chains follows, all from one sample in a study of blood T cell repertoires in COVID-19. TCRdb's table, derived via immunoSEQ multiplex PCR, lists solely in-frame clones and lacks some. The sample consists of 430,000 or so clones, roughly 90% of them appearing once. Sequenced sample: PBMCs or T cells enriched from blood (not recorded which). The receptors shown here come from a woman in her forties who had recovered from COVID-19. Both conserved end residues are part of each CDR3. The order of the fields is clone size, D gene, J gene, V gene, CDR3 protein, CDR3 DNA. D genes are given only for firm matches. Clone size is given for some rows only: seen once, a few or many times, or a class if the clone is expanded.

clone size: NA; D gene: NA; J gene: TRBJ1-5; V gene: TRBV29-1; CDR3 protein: CSVVRGSNQPQHF; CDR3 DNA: TGCAGCGTTGTAAGAGGGAGCAATCAGCCCCAGCATTTT
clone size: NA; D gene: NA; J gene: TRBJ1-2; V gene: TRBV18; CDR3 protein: CASSRGFYGYTF; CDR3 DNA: TGTGCCAGCTCACGAGGATTCTATGGCTACACCTTC
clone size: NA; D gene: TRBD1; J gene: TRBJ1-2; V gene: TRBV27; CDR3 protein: CASSLVWVGGTGDGYTF; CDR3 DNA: TGTGCCAGCAGTTTAGTATGGGTCGGGGGGACAGGGGATGGCTACACCTTC
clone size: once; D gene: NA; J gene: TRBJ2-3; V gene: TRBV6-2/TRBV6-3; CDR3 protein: CASSYSSDTQYF; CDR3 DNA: TGTGCCAGCAGTTACTCCTCGGATACGCAGTATTTT
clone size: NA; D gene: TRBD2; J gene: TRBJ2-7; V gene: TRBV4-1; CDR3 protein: CASSQEGTSGSWEQYF; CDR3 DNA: TGCGCCAGCAGCCAAGAGGGGACTAGCGGGAGTTGGGAGCAGTACTTC
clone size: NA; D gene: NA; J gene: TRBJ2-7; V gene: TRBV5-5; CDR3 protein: CASSLTALPSDEQYF; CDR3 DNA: TGTGCCAGCAGCTTAACTGCTCTACCGTCGGACGAGCAGTACTTC
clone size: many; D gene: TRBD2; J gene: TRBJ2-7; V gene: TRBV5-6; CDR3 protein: CASSLGLAGGGEQYF; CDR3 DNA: TGTGCCAGCAGCTTGGGGCTAGCGGGAGGCGGGGAGCAGTACTTC
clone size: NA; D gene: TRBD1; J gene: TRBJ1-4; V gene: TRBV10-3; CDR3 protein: CAISERDRGYEKLFF; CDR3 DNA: TGTGCCATCAGTGAGCGGGACAGGGGATATGAAAAACTGTTTTTT
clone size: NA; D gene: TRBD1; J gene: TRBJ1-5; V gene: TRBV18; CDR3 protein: CASSPGQGGIQPQHF; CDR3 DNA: TGTGCCAGCTCTCCCGGACAGGGAGGTATTCAGCCCCAGCATTTT
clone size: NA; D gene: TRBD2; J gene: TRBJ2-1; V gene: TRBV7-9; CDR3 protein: CASSLASGRYNEQFF; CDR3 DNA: TGTGCCAGCAGCTTAGCTAGCGGGAGGTACAATGAGCAGTTCTTC
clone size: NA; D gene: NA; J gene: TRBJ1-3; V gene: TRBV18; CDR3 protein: CASSPRDSQISGNTIYF; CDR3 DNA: TGTGCCAGCTCACCGAGGGACTCCCAAATCTCTGGAAACACCATATATTTT
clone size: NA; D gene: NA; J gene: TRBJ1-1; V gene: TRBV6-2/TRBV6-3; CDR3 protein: CASSFRAPEAFF; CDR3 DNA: TGTGCCAGCAGTTTCAGGGCGCCTGAAGCTTTCTTT
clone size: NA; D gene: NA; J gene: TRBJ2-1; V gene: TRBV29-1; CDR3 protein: CSVGTDSYNEQFF; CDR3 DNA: TGCAGCGTTGGGACAGATTCTTACAATGAGCAGTTCTTC
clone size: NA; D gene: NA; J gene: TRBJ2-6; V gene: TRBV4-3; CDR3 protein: CASSQEYTIFSGANVLTF; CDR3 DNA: TGCGCCAGCAGCCAAGAATACACGATCTTCTCTGGGGCCAACGTCCTGACTTTC
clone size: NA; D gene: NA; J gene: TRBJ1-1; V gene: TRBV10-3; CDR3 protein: CAISPGGERAEAFF; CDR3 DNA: TGTGCCATCAGTCCAGGAGGAGAGAGAGCTGAAGCTTTCTTT
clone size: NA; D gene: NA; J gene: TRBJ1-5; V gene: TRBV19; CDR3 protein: CASSLGVRAGNQPQHF; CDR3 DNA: TGTGCCAGTAGTCTAGGGGTGAGGGCTGGCAATCAGCCCCAGCATTTT
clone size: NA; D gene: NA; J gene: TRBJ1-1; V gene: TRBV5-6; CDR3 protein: CASTLSGDDTEAFF; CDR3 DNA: TGTGCCAGCACCCTTTCGGGGGACGACACTGAAGCTTTCTTT
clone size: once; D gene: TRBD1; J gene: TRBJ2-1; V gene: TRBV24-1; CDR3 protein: CATSAGTAPYNEQFF; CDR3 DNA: TGTGCCACCAGTGCAGGGACAGCCCCTTACAATGAGCAGTTCTTC
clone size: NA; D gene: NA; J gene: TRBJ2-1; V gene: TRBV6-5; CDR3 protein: CATGTFLNNEQFF; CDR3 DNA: TGTGCCACCGGGACTTTCCTAAACAATGAGCAGTTCTTC
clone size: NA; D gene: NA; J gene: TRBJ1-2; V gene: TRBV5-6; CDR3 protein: CASSLRGRGDYGYTF; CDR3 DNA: TGTGCCAGCAGCTTGAGGGGACGGGGGGACTATGGCTACACCTTC
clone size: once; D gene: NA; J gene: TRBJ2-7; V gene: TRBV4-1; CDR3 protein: CASSQDLDGAYEQYF; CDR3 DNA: TGCGCCAGCAGCCAAGATCTGGACGGGGCCTACGAGCAGTACTTC
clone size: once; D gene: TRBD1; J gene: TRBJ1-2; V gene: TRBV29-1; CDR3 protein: CSALGYRGYGYTF; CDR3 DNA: TGCAGCGCCCTCGGGTACAGGGGATATGGCTACACCTTC
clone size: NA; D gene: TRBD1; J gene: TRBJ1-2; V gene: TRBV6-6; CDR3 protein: CASRPTGGFDGYTF; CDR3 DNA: TGTGCCAGCAGACCGACAGGGGGCTTTGATGGCTACACCTTC
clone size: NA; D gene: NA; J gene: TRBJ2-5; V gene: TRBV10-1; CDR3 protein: CASSESVGQETQYF; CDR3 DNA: TGCGCCAGCAGTGAGTCGGTGGGGCAGGAGACCCAGTACTTC
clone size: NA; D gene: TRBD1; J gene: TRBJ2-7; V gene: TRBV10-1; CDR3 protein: CASSESQGQDYEQYF; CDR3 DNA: TGCGCCAGCAGTGAGTCGCAGGGACAGGACTACGAGCAGTACTTC
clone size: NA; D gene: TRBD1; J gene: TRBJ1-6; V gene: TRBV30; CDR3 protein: CAWSLVGWQGDSPLHF; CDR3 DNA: TGTGCCTGGAGTTTAGTAGGGTGGCAGGGGGACTCACCCCTCCACTTT
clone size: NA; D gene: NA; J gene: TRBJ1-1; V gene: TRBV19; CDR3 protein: CASSRIQGEGRGAFF; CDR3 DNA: TGTGCCAGTAGTCGCATCCAAGGAGAAGGCAGGGGAGCTTTCTTT
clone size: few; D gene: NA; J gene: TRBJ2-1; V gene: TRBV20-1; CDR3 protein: CSARDLNEQFF; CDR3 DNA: TGCAGTGCTAGAGATCTCAATGAGCAGTTCTTC
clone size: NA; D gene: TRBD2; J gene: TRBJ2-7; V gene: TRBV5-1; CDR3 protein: CASSFGGTTYEQYF; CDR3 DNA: TGCGCCAGCAGCTTCGGTGGGACTACCTACGAGCAGTACTTC
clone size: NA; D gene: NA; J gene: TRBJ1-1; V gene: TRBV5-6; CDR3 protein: CASSPRDMGLNTEAFF; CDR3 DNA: TGTGCCAGCAGCCCCCGGGACATGGGGCTGAACACTGAAGCTTTCTTT
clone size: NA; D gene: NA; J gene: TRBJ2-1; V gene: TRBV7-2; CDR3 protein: CASSLTPYNEQFF; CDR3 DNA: TGTGCCAGCAGCCTGACTCCCTACAATGAGCAGTTCTTC
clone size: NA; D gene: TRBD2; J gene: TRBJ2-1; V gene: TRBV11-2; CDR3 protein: CASSLARGGYNEQFF; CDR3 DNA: TGTGCCAGCAGCTTAGCGCGGGGGGGTTACAATGAGCAGTTCTTC
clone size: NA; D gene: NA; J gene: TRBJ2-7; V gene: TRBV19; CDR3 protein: CASSIGQGFHEQYF; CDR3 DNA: TGTGCCAGTAGTATTGGGCAGGGTTTCCACGAGCAGTACTTC
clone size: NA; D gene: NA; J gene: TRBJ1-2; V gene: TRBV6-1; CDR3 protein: CASSEFSGTNGYTF; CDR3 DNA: TGTGCCAGCAGTGAATTCTCTGGGACTAATGGCTACACCTTC
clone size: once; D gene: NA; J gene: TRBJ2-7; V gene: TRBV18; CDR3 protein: CASSPPTVSTYEQYF; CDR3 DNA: TGTGCCAGCTCACCACCGACAGTGAGCACCTACGAGCAGTACTTC